Presented here are 5 T cell receptor beta chains from one specimen sequenced in a study of Ad26.COV2.S vaccination and SARS-CoV-2 variants. Stated treatment: roughly 20 received Ad26.COV2.S at low or high dose, single or two shots; 5 received placebo; per-sample allocation not given. All samples were drawn on day 63, counting from the first vaccine or placebo injection. The method was immunoSEQ multiplex PCR; TCRdb's version includes in-frame clones alone and lacks a portion of them. The data contain roughly 300,000 clones, about 89% of them singletons. Material: peripheral blood, obtained in a trial of Ad26.COV2.S vaccine versus placebo. These receptors came from a person between 18 and 59 years old who received the Ad26.COV2.S COVID-19 vaccine or a placebo.

This clone was observed a single time. The rearrangement uses TRBV6-5 and TRBJ1-5; 9 nucleotides line up with TRBD1. This CDR3 is built from 15 residues. V lost 6 bases, J lost 4 bases, and 7 bases stayed unmatched. Germline CDR1 and CDR2: MNHEY and SVGAGI. CDR3 DNA: TGTGCCAGCAGAGTTGACAGGGGGGGGAATCAGCCCCAGCATTTT. It specifies CASRVDRGGNQPQHF.

This sequence joins TRBV19 and TRBJ2-2, with D uncertain. Germline V gene lookup returns CDR1 LNHDA and CDR2 SQIVND (reference sequence). This CDR3 has 13 residues. The V gene lost 6 bases and the J gene lost 5 bases, with 10 bases spanning the gap. CDR3 in DNA: TGTGCCAGTAGACGTACGAGGACCGGGGAGCTGTTTTTT. Its translation is CASRRTRTGELFF.

V is TRBV5-1 and J is TRBJ2-5; D possibly corresponds to TRBD1 (5 bases). V shed 4 bases and J shed 1 base, with 14 bases lying between them. Germline V gives CDR1 SGHRS, CDR2 YFSETQ. The CDR3 extends over 15 amino acids. The CDR3 sequence: CASSRQAQGQETQYF. The CDR3 DNA follows: TGCGCCAGCAGCCGACAAGCCCAGGGCCAAGAGACCCAGTACTTC. The variable domain in full, with the rest retrieved from reference TRBV5-1 and TRBJ2-5, is KAGVTQTPRYLIKTRGQQVTLSCSPISGHRSVSWYQQTPGQGLQFLFEYFSETQRNKGNFPGRFSGRQFSNSRSEMNVSTLELGDSALYLCASSRQAQGQETQYFGPGTRLLVL.

This clone was observed a few times. The V gene is TRBV6-5, the J gene TRBJ1-4, with a possible D match to TRBD1 (5 bases). The CDR3 has 13 residues. CDR1 and CDR2 from the germline V gene are MNHEY and SVGAGI. Trimming took 7 bases from V and 4 from J, leaving 10 bases between them. The chain's CDR3 is CASTRAVNEKLFF. In DNA, the CDR3 is TGTGCCAGCACCAGGGCTGTTAATGAAAAACTGTTTTTT.

The chain employs TRBV7-8 and TRBJ1-3; D might be TRBD1 (6 bases). Germline V CDR1 and CDR2: SGHVS, FQNEAQ. Trimming stripped 5 bases from V and 2 bases from J, with 16 bases between. This CDR3 comprises 16 residues. The CDR3 region has the DNA TGTGCCAGCAGCACAAACACAGGGTCGACTGGAAACACCATATATTTT. Translated, it gives CASSTNTGSTGNTIYF.